Sequencing of this TCR beta chain was carried out in a study of graft-versus-host responses after intestinal transplantation. Study-wide context: Multivisceral, liver-intestinal, or isolated intestinal grafts went to recipients. Anti-thymocyte globulin served as induction for all recipients, who then took tacrolimus and steroids for two to three years.

TCRdb keeps only in-frame clones here, not all; method: immunoSEQ multiplex PCR. The repertoire includes over 75,000 clones, roughly 91% of them detected once, and approximately 0.33% sits in the top ten. The V gene's germline CDR1 is MGHRA and CDR2 YSYEKL. The CDR3 is 17 residues long. The trim removed 0 bases at V and 5 bases at J, leaving 9 bases unmatched. A remark on this clone: Its antigen is as yet unknown.

General study findings and limits: Among recipient marrow samples, GvH clones were found; some appeared first in ileum or blood. Peak circulating GvH clone levels tracked with early post-transplant HvG declines.

The chain recombines TRBV4-1 with TRBJ1-3; 8 nucleotides match TRBD1. The sample here was unstimulated CD4+ T cells sorted from spleen or lymph node cells, taken before intestinal transplant. This sequence originates from a human donor who received an intestinal transplant. CDR3 bases: TGCGCCAGCAGCCAAGACCGGGGGCAGGGGGCCCGAAACACCATATATTTT. Amino acids: CASSQDRGQGARNTIYF.